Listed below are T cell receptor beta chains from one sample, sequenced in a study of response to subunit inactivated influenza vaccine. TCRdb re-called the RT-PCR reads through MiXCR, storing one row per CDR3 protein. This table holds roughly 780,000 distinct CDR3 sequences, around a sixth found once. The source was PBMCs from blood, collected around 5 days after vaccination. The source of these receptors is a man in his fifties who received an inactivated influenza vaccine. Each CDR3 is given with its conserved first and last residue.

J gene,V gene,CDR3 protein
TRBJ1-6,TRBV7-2,CASSWAWDSPLHF
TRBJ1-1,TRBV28,CASRSGGRLLSEAFF
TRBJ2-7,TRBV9,CASSTDLYEQYF
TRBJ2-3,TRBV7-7,CASSTTTGGTDTQYF
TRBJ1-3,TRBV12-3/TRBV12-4,CASSLGGQISGNTIYF
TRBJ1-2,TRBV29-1,CSASPRGGYGYTF
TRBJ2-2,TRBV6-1,CASRTGVSNTGELFF
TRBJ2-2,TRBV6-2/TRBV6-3,CASYHRGPGELFF
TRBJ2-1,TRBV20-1,CSVERANNEQFF
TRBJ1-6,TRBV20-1,CSAARNGSYNSPLHF
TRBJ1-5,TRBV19,CASSQTGWGQPQHF
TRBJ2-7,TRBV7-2,CASSPRTSGGAYEQYF
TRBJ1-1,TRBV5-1,CASSLGQGKQAFF
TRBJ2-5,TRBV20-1,CSASEKETQYF
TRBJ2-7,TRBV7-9,CASSPVGTALHEQYF
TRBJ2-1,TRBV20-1,CSAVAGVSYNEQFF
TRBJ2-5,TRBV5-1,CASSSGLAGAETQYF
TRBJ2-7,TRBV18,CASKGKYEQYF
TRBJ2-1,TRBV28,CASSPVRGADNEQFF
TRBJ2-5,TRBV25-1,CASSVIAGQETQYF
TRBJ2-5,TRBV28,CASSPRRWAQETQYF
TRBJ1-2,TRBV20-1,CSAPGQLLDGGYTF
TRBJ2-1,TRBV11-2,CASSLGRQGGPAGTSYNEQFF
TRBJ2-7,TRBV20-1,CSARPPGEVEQYF
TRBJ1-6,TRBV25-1,CASSDTGGGSSLLHF
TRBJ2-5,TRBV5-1,CASSFGGVEETQYF
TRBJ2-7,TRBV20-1,CSARDFLGAGGPYEQYF
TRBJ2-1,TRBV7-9,CASSLAASPGQKFF
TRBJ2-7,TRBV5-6,CASSPDGTSGSRYEQYF
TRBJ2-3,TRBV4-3,CASSQEGYTDTQYF
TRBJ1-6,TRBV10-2,CASSEIGRTYNSPLHF
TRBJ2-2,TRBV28,CASRIDRANTGELFF
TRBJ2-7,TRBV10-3,CAISAPGTGLFEQYF
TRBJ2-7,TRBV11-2,CASSLRFSTYEQYF
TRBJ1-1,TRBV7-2,CASSPGRANTEAFF
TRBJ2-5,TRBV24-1,CATSDWTGGMETQYF
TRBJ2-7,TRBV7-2,CASSLVPIRGAYEQYF
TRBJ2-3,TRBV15,CATSRDAGLSPDTQYF
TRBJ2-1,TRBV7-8,CASSLRAILGSDEQFF
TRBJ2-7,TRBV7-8,CASSLNQAVSYEQYF
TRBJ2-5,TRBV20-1,CSASQWGETQYF